This note documents a single T cell receptor beta chain sequence. Time point reported: persistent/refractory GD, antithyroid drugs over 5 years with positive TRAb. The TCR library was prepared using RNA isolated from PBMCs. The sample belongs to a study of regulatory T cells in long-lasting Graves disease. In building TCR beta libraries, iRepertoire HTBI primers were used together with Arm-PCR of CDR3 regions. TCRdb called the multiplex PCR reads again in MiXCR, with one record for every CDR3 protein. The sample includes 450,000 or so distinct CDR3 sequences, less than 25% seen only once; the top ten take approximately 7.8%. CDR1 is MDHEN and CDR2 is SYDVKM in the germline V gene. The CDR3 sequence is 16 residues long. V shed 5 bases, J shed 6 bases, and the junction held 10 bases outside the gene matches.

Material: peripheral blood mononuclear cells (PBMCs), obtained when the disease was refractory, from a patient treated with antithyroid drugs. The clonotype was recovered from a female donor with Graves disease. The chain is built from TRBV28 and TRBJ2-3, with 11 bases that match TRBD1. The CDR3 coding sequence is TGTGCCAGCAGTGGGCGGACAGGGGGCTACACGGATACGCAGTATTTT. It yields the protein CASSGRTGGYTDTQYF. The whole variable domain, remainder taken from reference TRBV28 and TRBJ2-3, is DVKVTQSSRYLVKRTGEKVFLECVQDMDHENMFWYRQDPGLGLRLIYFSYDVKMKEKGDIPEGYSVSREKKERFSLILESASTNQTSMYLCASSGRTGGYTDTQYFGPGTRLTVL.